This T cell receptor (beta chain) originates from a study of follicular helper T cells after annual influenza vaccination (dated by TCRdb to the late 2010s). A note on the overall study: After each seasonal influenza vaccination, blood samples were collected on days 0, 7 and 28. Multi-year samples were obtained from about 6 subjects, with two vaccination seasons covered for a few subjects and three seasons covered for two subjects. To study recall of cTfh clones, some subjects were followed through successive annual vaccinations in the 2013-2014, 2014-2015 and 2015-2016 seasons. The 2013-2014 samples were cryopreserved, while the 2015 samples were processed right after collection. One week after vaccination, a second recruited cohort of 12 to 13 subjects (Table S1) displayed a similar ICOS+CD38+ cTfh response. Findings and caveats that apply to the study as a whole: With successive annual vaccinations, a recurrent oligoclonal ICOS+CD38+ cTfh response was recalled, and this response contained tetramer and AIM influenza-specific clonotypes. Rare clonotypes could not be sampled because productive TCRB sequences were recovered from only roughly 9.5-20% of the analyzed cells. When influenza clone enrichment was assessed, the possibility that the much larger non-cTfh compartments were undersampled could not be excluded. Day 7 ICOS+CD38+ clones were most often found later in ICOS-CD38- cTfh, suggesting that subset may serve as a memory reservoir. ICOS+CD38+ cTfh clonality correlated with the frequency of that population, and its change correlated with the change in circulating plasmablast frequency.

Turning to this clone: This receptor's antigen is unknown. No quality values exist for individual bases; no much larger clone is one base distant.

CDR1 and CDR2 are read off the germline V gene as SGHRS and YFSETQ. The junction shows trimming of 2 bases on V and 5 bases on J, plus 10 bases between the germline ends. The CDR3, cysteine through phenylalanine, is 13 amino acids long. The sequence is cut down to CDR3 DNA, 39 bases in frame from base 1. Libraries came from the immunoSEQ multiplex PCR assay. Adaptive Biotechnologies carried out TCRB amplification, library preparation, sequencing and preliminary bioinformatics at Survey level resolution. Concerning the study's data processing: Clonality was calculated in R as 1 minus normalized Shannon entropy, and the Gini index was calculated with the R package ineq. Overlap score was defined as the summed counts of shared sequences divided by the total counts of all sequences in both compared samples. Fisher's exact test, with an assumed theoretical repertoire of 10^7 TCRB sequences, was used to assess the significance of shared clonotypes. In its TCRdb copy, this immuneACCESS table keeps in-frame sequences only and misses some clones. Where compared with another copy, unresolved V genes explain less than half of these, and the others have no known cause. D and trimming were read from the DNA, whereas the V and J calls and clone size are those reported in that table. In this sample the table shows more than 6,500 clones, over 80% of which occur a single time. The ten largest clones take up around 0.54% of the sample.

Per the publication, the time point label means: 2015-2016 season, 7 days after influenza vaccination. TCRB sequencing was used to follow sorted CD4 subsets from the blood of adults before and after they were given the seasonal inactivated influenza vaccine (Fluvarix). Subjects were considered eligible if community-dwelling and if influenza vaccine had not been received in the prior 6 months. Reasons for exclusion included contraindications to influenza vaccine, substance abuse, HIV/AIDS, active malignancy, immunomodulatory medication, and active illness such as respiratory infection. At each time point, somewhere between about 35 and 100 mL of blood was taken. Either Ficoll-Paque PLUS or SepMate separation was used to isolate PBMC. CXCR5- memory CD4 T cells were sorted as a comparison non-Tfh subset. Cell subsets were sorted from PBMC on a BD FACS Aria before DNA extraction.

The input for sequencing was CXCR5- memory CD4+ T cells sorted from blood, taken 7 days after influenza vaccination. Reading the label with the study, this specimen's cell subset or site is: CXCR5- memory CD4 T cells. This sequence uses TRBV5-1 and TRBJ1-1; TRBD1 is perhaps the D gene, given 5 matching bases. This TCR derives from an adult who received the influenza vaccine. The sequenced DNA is TGCGCCAGCAGCTTTCAGGGTCGAACTGAAGCTTTCTTT. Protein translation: CASSFQGRTEAFF. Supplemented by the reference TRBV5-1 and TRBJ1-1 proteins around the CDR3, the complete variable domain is KAGVTQTPRYLIKTRGQQVTLSCSPISGHRSVSWYQQTPGQGLQFLFEYFSETQRNKGNFPGRFSGRQFSNSRSEMNVSTLELGDSALYLCASSFQGRTEAFFGQGTRLTVV.